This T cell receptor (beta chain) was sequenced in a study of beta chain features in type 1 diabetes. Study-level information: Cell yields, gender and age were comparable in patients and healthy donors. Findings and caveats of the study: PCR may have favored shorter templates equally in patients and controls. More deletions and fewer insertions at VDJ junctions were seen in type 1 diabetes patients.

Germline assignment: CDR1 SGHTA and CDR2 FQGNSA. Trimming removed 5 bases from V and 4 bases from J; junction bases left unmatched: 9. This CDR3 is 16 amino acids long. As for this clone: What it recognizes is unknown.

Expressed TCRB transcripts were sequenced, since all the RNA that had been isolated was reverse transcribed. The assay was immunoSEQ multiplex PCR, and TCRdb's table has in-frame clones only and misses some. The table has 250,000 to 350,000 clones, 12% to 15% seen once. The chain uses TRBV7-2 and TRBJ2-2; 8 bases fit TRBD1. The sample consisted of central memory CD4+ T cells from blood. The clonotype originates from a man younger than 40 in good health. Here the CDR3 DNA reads TGTGCCAGCAGCGAATGGGACAGGCGAACCACCGGGGAGCTGTTTTTT. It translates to CASSEWDRRTTGELFF.